This paragraph covers one TCR beta chain sequence. These data belong to a study of blood T cell repertoires in COVID-19. Study summary: The cDNA or gDNA used as material had been derived from T cells, B-cell-depleted T cells, or PBMCs.

Recruits, aged roughly 18 to 100 years, lived in roughly 22 US areas. Participants were placed into cohorts based on the clinical history they reported. Recovered participants had two consecutive negative NP/OP PCR tests, healthcare professional clearance, or symptom resolution. Clones were read by immunoSEQ multiplex PCR, and TCRdb kept only the in-frame ones, dropping some. The data show 150,000 to 200,000 clones, about 82% seen once. The length of the CDR3 is 15 residues. The V end was cut by 2 bases, the J end by 6 bases, with 14 bases between. Germline-derived CDR1 and CDR2 are LNHNV and YYDKDF (reference sequence).

The chain combines TRBV15 with TRBJ2-1; D remains ambiguous. The sample taken for sequencing was PBMCs or T cells enriched from blood (not recorded which). The clonotype originates from a woman in her thirties who had recovered from COVID-19. CDR3 nucleotide sequence: TGTGCCACCAGCAGAAGAGAAAGCAGGCTCAATGAGCAGTTCTTC. Protein sequence: CATSRRESRLNEQFF.